This record looks at one T cell receptor (beta chain) sequence and its context. Antigen unknown. The data derive from a study of cytomegalovirus exposure and HLA in healthy donors. Whole-study findings and limits: When the data were analyzed later, several of the most significant clusters appeared to be linked to common viral pathogens. The HLA-A and HLA-B alleles of most subjects were reportedly predicted accurately from TCR beta sequences. By HLA locus, TCR association rates varied in a later analysis, with DRB1 showing the most and HLA-C the fewest.

The PCR was carried out with 60 Vbeta primers and 13 Jbeta primers. Produced via immunoSEQ multiplex PCR; TCRdb's table is partial and in-frame only. The repertoire holds about 78,000 clones, more than 65% seen once, with around 10% in the top ten. The origin of this receptor is a woman between 40 and 50 years old in good health and CMV-seropositive. Sample: PBMCs.

In DNA, the CDR3 is TGTGCCAGCAGCCAAGACAGGGTCCCCCATAGGGAGCAGTTCTTC. Translated, it gives CASSQDRVPHREQFF. The rearrangement uses TRBV5-6 and TRBJ2-1; 7 bases line up with TRBD1. This CDR3 has 15 amino acids. V was clipped by 4 bases and J by 10 bases; unmatched bases: 14. Germline V gives CDR1 SGHDT, CDR2 YYEEEE. Supplemented by reference TRBV5-6 and TRBJ2-1, the full variable domain reads DAGVTQSPTHLIKTRGQQVTLRCSPKSGHDTVSWYQQALGQGPQFIFQYYEEEERQRGNFPDRFSGHQFPNYSSELNVNALLLGDSALYLCASSQDRVPHREQFFGPGTRLTVL.